This T cell receptor beta chain is from a study of regulatory T cells in long-lasting Graves disease. Study outcomes and limitations: With a small sample size, accuracy may have been reduced.

Relying on iRepertoire HTBI primers and Arm-PCR of CDR3 regions, the team built TCR beta libraries. Each CDR3 protein gets one entry after TCRdb re-called the multiplex PCR reads with MiXCR. The table shows approximately 540,000 distinct CDR3 sequences, with 9.5% to 15% occurring only once. Described time point: newly diagnosed GD, antithyroid drugs for less than 3 months. From RNA extracted from PBMCs, the TCR library was made. This CDR3 comprises 14 residues. V lost 3 bases and J lost 5, with 11 bases in between. The V gene's germline CDR1 is KGHSH and CDR2 LQKENI. A word on this clonotype: Its antigen is undetermined.

These data also featured in a second study, about T cells in Graves' hyperthyroidism and ophthalmopathy.

This sequence joins TRBV18 and TRBJ2-1; D is ambiguous. The clonotype comes from a woman aged 25 to 39 with Graves disease. Sequencing used peripheral blood mononuclear cells (PBMCs), obtained at new diagnosis, from a patient treated with antithyroid drugs. CDR3 sequence (DNA): TGTGCCAGCTCACCCCCTTCCGTGAACAATGAGCAGTTCTTC. It is translated as CASSPPSVNNEQFF.